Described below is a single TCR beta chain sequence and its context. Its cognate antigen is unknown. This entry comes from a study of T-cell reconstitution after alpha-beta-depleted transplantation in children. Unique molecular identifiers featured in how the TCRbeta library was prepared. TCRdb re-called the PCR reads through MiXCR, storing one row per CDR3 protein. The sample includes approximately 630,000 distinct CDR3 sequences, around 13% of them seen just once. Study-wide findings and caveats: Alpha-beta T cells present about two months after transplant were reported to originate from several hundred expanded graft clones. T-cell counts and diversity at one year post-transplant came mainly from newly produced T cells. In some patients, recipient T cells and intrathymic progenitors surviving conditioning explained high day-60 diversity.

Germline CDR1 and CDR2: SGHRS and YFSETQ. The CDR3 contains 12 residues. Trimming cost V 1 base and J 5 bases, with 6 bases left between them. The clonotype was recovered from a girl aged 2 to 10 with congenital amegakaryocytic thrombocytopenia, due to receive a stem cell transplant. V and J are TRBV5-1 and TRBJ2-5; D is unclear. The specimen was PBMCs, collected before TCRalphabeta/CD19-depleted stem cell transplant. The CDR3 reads CASSLKSETQYF. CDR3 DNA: TGCGCCAGCAGCTTGAAGAGCGAGACCCAGTACTTC. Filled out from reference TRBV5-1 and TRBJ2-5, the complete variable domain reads KAGVTQTPRYLIKTRGQQVTLSCSPISGHRSVSWYQQTPGQGLQFLFEYFSETQRNKGNFPGRFSGRQFSNSRSEMNVSTLELGDSALYLCASSLKSETQYFGPGTRLLVL.